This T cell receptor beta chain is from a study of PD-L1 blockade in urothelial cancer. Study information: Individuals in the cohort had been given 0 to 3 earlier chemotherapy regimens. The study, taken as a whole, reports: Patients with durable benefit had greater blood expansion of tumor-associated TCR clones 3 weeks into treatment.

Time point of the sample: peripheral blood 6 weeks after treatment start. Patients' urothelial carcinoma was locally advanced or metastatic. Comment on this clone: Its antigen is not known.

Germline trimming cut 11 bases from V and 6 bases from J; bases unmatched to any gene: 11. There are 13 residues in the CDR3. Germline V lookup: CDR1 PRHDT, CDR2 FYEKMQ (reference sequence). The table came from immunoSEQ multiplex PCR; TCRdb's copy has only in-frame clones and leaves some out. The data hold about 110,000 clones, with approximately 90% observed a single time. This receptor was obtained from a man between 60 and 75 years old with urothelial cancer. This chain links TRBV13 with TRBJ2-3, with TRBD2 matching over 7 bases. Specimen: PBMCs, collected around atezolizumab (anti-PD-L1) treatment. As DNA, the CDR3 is TGTGCCGGAGGCGGGAGCGGGGAGGATACGCAGTATTTT. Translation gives CAGGGSGEDTQYF. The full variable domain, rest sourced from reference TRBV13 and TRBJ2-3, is AAGVIQSPRHLIKEKRETATLKCYPIPRHDTVYWYQQGPGQDPQFLISFYEKMQSDKGSIPDRFSAQQFSDYHSELNMSSLELGDSALYFCAGGGSGEDTQYFGPGTRLTVL.